The entry below describes one TCR beta chain. The sample comes from a study of T cell clones after liver transplantation. Across the study: Apart from three HCV-positive recipients, transplants were for non-autoimmune, non-viral reasons. Until 12-24 months post-transplant, subjects got standard immunosuppression and no induction.

Thawed unstimulated PBMCs were FACS-sorted by CD3, CD4 and CD8 into two populations. This CDR3 spans 15 amino acids. V lost 5 bases to trimming and J lost 4 bases, with 15 bases between them. The V gene's germline CDR1 is SGHAT and CDR2 FQNNGV. Generated by immunoSEQ multiplex PCR, the TCRdb table keeps only in-frame clones and is missing some. There are tens of thousands of clones in the sample; 70% to 90% occur only once, and roughly 2.8% lies in the top ten. Source: CD4+ T cells from blood, taken at the 22-month timepoint. This chain joins TRBV11-2 and TRBJ1-3; TRBD1 is a possible D gene (5 bases). The TCR originated in a human patient who received a liver transplant. Some T cells here may be from the graft donor. The CDR3, as DNA: TGTGCCAGCAGCAGGGACCAATACTCCGGAAACACCATATATTTT. This gives the protein CASSRDQYSGNTIYF.